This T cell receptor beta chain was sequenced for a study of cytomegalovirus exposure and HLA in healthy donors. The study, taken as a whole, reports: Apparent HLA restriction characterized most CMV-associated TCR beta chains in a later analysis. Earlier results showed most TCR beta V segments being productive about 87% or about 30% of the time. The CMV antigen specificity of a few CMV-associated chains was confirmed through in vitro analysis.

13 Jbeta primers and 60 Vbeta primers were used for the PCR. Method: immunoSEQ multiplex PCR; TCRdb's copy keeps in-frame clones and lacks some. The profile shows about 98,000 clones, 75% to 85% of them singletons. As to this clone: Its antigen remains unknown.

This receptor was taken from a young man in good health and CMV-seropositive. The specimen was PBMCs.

The CDR3 sequence is CASSDGQGDTGELFF. CDR3 coding DNA: TGTGCCAGCAGTGATGGACAGGGAGACACCGGGGAGCTGTTTTTT. The rearrangement joins TRBV2 to TRBJ2-2; 8 bases agree with TRBD1. V shed 3 bases, J shed 3 bases, and the junction held 3 bases outside the gene matches. The V gene's germline CDR1 is SNHLY and CDR2 FYNNEI. CDR3 size: 15 residues.